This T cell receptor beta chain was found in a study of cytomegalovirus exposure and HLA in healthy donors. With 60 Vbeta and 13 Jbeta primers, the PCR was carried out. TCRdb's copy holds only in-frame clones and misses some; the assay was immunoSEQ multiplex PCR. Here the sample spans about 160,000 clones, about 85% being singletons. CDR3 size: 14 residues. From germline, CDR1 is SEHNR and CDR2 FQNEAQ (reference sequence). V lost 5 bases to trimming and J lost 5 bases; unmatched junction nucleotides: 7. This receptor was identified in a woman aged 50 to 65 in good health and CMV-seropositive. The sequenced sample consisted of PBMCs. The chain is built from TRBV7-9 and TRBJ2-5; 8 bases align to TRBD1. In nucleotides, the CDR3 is TGTGCCAGCAGCGGCAGGGGGCAGGGGGAGACCCAGTACTTC. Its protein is CASSGRGQGETQYF.